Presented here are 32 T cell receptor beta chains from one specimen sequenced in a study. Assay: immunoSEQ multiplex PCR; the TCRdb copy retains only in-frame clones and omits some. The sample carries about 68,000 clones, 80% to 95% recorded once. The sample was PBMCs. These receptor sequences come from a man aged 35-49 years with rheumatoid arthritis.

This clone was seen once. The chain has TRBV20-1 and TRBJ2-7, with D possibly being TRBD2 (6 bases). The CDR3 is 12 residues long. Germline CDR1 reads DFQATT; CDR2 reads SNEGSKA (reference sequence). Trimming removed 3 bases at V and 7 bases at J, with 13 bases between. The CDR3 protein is CSASLRGWEQYF. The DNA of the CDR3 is TGCAGTGCTAGTTTGCGGGGCTGGGAGCAGTACTTC.

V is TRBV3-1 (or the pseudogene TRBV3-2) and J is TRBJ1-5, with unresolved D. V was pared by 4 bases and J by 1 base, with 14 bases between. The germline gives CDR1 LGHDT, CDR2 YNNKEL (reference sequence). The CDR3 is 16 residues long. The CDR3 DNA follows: TGTGCCAGCAGCCGGTCCTTATCGGGGAGCAATCAGCCCCAGCATTTT. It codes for CASSRSLSGSNQPQHF.

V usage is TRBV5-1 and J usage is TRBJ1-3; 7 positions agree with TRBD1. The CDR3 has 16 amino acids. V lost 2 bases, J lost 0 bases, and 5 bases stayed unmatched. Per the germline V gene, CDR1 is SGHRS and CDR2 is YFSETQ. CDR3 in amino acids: CASSLRDSFSGNTIYF. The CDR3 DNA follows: TGCGCCAGCAGCTTACGGGACAGCTTCTCTGGAAACACCATATATTTT. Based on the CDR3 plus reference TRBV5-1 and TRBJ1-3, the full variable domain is KAGVTQTPRYLIKTRGQQVTLSCSPISGHRSVSWYQQTPGQGLQFLFEYFSETQRNKGNFPGRFSGRQFSNSRSEMNVSTLELGDSALYLCASSLRDSFSGNTIYFGEGSWLTVV.

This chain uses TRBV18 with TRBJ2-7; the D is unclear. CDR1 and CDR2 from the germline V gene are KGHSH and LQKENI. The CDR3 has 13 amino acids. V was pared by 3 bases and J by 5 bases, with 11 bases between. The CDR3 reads CASSPIIGDEQYF. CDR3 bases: TGTGCCAGCTCACCGATAATTGGGGACGAGCAGTACTTC.

Here the CDR3 reads CASSFHRDPAYNSPLHF. The CDR3 DNA is TGTGCCAGCAGCTTCCACCGGGACCCCGCCTATAATTCACCCCTCCACTTT. The chain joins TRBV3-1 (or the pseudogene TRBV3-2) to TRBJ1-6; the D gene is possibly TRBD1 (5 bases). The germline V gene encodes CDR1 LGHDT and CDR2 YNNKEL (reference sequence). CDR3 length equals 17 residues. With 5 bases removed from V and 2 bases from J, the gap between germline ends came to 16 bases.

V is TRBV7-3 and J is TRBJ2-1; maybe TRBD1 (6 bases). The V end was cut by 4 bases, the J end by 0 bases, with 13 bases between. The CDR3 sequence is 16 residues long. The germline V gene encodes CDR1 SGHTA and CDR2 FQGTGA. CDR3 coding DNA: TGTGCCAGCAGCTCTCACAGGGATAGCTCCTACAATGAGCAGTTCTTC. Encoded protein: CASSSHRDSSYNEQFF.

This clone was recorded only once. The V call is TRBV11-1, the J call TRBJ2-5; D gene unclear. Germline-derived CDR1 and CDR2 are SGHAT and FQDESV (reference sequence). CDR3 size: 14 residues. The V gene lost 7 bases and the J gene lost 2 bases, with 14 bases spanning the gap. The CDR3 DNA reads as TGTGCCAGCACCTCCCCGGACGGACAAGAGACCCAGTACTTC. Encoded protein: CASTSPDGQETQYF.

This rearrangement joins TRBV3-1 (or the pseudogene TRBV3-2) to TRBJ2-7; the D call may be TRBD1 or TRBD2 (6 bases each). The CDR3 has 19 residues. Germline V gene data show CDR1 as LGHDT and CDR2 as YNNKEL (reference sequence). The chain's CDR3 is CPRSQVGGRGRRFSLEQYF. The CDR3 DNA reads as TGTCCCCGCAGCCAAGTGGGGGGCCGGGGGCGCCGGTTTTCGCTCGAGCAGTACTTC.

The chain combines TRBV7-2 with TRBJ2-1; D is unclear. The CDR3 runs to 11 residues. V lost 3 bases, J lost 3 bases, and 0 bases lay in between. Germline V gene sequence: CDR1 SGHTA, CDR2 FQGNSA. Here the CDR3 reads CASSFYNEQFF. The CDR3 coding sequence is TGTGCCAGCAGCTTCTACAATGAGCAGTTCTTC.

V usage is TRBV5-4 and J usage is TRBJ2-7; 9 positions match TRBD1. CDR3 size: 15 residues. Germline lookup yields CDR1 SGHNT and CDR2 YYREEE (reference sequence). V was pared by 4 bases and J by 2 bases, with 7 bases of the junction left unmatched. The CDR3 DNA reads TGTGCCAGCAGCGCCGGGACAGGGAAGACCTACGAGCAGTACTTC. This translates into CASSAGTGKTYEQYF.

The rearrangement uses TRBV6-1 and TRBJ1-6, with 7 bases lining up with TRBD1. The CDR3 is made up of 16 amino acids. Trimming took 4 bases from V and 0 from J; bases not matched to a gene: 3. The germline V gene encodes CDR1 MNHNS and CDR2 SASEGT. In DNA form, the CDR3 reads TGTGCCAGCAGTGCAGACAGGGACTCCTATAATTCACCCCTCCACTTT. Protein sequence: CASSADRDSYNSPLHF.

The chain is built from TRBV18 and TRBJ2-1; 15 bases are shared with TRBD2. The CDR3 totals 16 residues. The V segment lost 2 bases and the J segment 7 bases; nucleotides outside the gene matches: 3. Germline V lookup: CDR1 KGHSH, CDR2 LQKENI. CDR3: CASSPFGTSGRNEQFF. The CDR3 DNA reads TGTGCCAGCTCACCATTCGGGACTAGCGGGAGGAATGAGCAGTTCTTC.

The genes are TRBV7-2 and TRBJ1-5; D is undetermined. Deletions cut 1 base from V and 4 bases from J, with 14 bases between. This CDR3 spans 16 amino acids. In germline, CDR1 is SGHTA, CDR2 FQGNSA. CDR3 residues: CASSLGGAAGNQPQHF. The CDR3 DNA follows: TGTGCCAGCAGCTTAGGAGGAGCGGCGGGGAATCAGCCCCAGCATTTT.

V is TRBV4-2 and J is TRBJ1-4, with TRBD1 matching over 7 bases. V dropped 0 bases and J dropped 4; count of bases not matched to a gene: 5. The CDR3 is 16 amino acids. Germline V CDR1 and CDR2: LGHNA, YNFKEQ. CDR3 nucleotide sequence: TGTGCCAGCAGCCAAGATAACAGGGGTTATAATGAAAAACTGTTTTTT. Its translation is CASSQDNRGYNEKLFF.

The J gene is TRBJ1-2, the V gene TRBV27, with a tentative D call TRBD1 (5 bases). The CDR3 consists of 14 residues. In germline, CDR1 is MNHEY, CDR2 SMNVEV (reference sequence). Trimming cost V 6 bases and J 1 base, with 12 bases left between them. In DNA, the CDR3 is TGTGCCAGCAGAAACCCAGGGCTTAACTATGGCTACACCTTC. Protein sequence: CASRNPGLNYGYTF.

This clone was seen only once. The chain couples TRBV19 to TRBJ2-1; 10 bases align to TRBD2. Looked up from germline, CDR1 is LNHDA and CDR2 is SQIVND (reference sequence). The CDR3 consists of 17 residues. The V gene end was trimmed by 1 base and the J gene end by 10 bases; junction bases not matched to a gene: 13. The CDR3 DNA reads TGTGCCAGTAGTATAGTTACAACTAGCGGGACACTTTACGAGCAGTTCTTC. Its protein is CASSIVTTSGTLYEQFF.

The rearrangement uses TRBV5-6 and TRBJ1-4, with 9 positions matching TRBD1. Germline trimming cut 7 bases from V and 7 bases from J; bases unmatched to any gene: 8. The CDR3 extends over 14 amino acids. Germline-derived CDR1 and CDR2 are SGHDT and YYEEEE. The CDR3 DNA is TGTGCCAGCTCGTATTGGACAGGGGTTGAAAAACTGTTTTTT. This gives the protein CASSYWTGVEKLFF.

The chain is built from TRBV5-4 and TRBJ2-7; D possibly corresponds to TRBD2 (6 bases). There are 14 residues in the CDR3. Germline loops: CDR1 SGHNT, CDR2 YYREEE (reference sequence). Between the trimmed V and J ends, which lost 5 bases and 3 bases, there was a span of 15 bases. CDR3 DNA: TGTGCCAGCAGGGGTGGGTCGGACTACTACGAGCAGTACTTC. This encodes CASRGGSDYYEQYF.

The CDR3 sequence is CASSLVPVSEQYF. CDR3 bases: TGTGCCAGCAGCTTAGTCCCCGTCTCCGAGCAGTACTTC. This chain joins TRBV11-2 and TRBJ2-7; D is ambiguous. Germline V gene data show CDR1 as SGHAT and CDR2 as FQNNGV. Trimming removed 1 base at V and 6 bases at J, with 10 bases between. The CDR3 extends over 13 amino acids.

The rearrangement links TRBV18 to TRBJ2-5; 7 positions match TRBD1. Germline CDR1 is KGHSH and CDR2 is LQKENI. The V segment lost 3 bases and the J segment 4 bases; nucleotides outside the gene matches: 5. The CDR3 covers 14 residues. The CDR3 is CASSPGQPRETQYF. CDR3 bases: TGTGCCAGCTCACCGGGACAGCCCCGAGAGACCCAGTACTTC.

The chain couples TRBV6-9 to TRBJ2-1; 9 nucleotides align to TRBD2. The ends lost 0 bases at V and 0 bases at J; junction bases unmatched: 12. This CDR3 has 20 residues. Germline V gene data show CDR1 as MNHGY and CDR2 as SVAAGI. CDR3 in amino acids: CASSYSPASGDYSSYNEQFF. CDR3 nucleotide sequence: TGTGCCAGCAGTTATTCTCCGGCTAGCGGGGATTATAGCTCCTACAATGAGCAGTTCTTC.

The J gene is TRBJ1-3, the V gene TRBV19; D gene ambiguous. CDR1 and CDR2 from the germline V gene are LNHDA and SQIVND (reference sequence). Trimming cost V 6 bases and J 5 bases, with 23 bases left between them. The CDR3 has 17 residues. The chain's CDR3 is CASSPPLASILRNTIYF. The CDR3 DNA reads TGTGCCAGTAGCCCACCTTTGGCCTCTATTTTGAGAAACACCATATATTTT.

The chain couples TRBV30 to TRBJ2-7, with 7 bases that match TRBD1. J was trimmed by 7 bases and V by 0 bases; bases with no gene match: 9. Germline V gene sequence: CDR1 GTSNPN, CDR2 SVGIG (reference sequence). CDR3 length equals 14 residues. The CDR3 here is CAWSVPDRAREQYF. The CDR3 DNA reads TGTGCCTGGAGTGTACCCGACAGGGCGCGGGAGCAGTACTTC.

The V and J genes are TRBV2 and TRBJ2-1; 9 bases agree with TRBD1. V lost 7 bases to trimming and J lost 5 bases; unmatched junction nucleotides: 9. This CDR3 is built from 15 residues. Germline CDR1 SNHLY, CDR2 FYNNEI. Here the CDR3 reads CASILPGQGDNEQFF. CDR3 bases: TGTGCCAGCATCCTTCCGGGACAGGGCGACAATGAGCAGTTCTTC.

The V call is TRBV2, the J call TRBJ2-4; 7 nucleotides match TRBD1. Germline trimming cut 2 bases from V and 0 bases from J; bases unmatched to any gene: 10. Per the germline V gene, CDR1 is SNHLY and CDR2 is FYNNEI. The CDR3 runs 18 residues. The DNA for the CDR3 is TGTGCCAGCAGTGAAAGGCTCCGGGACAGAGAAGCCAAAAACATTCAGTACTTC. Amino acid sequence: CASSERLRDREAKNIQYF.

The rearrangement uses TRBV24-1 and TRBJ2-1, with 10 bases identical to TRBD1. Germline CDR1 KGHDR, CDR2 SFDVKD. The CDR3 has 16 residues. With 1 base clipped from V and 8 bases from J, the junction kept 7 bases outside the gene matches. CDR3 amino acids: CATSDFGDRGHYEQFF. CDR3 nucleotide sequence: TGTGCCACCAGTGATTTCGGAGACAGGGGGCACTATGAGCAGTTCTTC.

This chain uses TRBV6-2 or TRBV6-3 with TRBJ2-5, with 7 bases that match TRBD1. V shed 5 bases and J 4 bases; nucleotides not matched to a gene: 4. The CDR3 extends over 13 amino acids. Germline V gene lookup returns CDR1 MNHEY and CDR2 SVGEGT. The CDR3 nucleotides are TGTGCCAGCAGTAGACAGGGACGAGAGACCCAGTACTTC. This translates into CASSRQGRETQYF.

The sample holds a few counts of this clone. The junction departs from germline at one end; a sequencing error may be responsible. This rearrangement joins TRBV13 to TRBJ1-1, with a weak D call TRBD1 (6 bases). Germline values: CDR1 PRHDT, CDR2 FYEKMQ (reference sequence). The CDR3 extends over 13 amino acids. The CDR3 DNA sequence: TGTGCCAGCAGCTTAGGAAGGTCAGGGGAAGGTTTCTTT. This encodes CASSLGRSGEGFF. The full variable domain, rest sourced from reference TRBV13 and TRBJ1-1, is AAGVIQSPRHLIKEKRETATLKCYPIPRHDTVYWYQQGPGQDPQFLISFYEKMQSDKGSIPDRFSAQQFSDYHSELNMSSLELGDSALYFCASSLGRSGEGFFGQGTRLTVV.

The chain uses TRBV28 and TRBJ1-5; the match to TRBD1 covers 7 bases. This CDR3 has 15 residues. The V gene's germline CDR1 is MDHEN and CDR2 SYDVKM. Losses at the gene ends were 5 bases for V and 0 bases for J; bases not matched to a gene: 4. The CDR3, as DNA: TGTGCCAGCAGTCGGGACAGCTATAGCAATCAGCCCCAGCATTTT. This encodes CASSRDSYSNQPQHF.

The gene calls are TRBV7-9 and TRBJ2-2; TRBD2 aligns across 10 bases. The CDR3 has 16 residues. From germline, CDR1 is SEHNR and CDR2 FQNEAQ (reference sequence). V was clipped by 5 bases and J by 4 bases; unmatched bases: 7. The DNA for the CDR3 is TGTGCCAGCAGCCCACGACTAGCGGGTAGCACCGGGGAGCTGTTTTTT. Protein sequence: CASSPRLAGSTGELFF.

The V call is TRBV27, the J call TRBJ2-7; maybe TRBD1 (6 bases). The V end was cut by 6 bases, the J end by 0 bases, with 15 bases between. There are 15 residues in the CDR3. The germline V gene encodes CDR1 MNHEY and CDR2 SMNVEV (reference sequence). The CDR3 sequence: CASRTRQESSYEQYF. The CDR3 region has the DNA TGTGCCAGCAGAACCAGACAGGAGAGCTCCTACGAGCAGTACTTC.

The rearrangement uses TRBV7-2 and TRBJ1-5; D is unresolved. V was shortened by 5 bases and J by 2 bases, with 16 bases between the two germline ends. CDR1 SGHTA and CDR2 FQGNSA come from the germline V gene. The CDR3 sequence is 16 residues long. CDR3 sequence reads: CASSLTGPRGNQPQHF. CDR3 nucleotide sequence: TGTGCCAGCAGCCTTACCGGGCCCCGGGGCAATCAGCCCCAGCATTTT.